A single sample gave rise to the 7 T cell receptor beta chains below, sequenced in a study of T cells in narcolepsy (dated by TCRdb to the late 2010s). The library was obtained by the immunoSEQ multiplex PCR assay. TCRdb mirrors the immuneACCESS table, restricted to in-frame sequences. Some clones are absent from its copies; in checked studies, under half trace to an unresolved V gene, and the reason for the others is unknown. For this sample there are around 35,000 clones; 65% to 85% appear just once. Of the sample, 0.8% to 1.2% is held by the ten largest clones. The material sequenced was memory (CD45RA-) CD4+ T cells from blood. The label giving this sample's cell subset or site can be read as: memory T cells sorted ex vivo from peripheral blood. All receptors come from a human donor in good health.

The sample holds one count of this clone. The V call is TRBV5-1, the J call TRBJ1-1; a possible D gene is TRBD1 (5 bases). The CDR3 loop spans 13 amino acids. Trimming removed 4 bases at V and 4 bases at J, with 11 bases between. From germline, CDR1 is SGHRS and CDR2 YFSETQ. The CDR3 DNA reads as TGCGCCAGCAGCCCCCAGGGTGGCACTGAAGCTTTCTTT. Protein product: CASSPQGGTEAFF.

This clone was detected only once. This chain links TRBV7-2 with TRBJ2-7; the D gene is possibly TRBD1 (6 bases). CDR3 length: 17 residues. CDR1 and CDR2 from the germline V gene are SGHTA and FQGNSA. Trimming pared 0 bases from V and 3 bases from J, leaving 18 bases between. This CDR3 reads CASSLAVTGYGDYEQYF. Here the CDR3 DNA reads TGTGCCAGCAGCTTAGCGGTGACAGGCTATGGGGACTACGAGCAGTACTTC.

The rearrangement links TRBV13 to TRBJ1-2; D is possibly TRBD1 (6 bases). V was trimmed by 10 bases and J by 4 bases, leaving 16 bases between them. CDR3 length equals 13 residues. Germline CDR1 PRHDT, CDR2 FYEKMQ (reference sequence). The CDR3 reads CATTRQVLYGYTF. The CDR3 nucleotides are TGTGCCACCACCCGACAGGTCCTCTATGGCTACACCTTC.

The V gene is TRBV18, the J gene TRBJ2-1; D may be TRBD2 (5 bases). The CDR3 covers 15 residues. Germline loops: CDR1 KGHSH, CDR2 LQKENI. The V gene lost 1 base and the J gene lost 6 bases, with 13 bases spanning the gap. The CDR3 sequence: CASSPQSGTSNEQFF. The DNA of the CDR3 is TGTGCCAGCTCACCACAGAGCGGAACAAGCAATGAGCAGTTCTTC.

The J gene is TRBJ2-7, the V gene TRBV19; TRBD1 or TRBD2 may be the D gene (6 bases each). The germline CDR1 and CDR2 sequences are LNHDA and SQIVND (reference sequence). Trimming took off 9 bases at V and 6 bases at J, with 21 bases between the two ends. The CDR3 has 14 residues. CDR3 in DNA: TGTGCCAGCACGTCGGGCGGAAAGGGGGGCGAGCAGTACTTC. Encoded protein: CASTSGGKGGEQYF.

V is TRBV19 and J is TRBJ2-3; no definite D call. The CDR3 is made up of 15 amino acids. Germline V lookup: CDR1 LNHDA, CDR2 SQIVND (reference sequence). Trimming took 5 bases from V and 0 from J, leaving 12 bases between them. Written as DNA, the CDR3 is TGTGCCAGTAGTGCTCCGGGCCCGAGCACAGATACGCAGTATTTT. Its translation is CASSAPGPSTDTQYF. Full variable domain (remainder filled in from reference TRBV19 and TRBJ2-3): DGGITQSPKYLFRKEGQNVTLSCEQNLNHDAMYWYRQDPGQGLRLIYYSQIVNDFQKGDIAEGYSVSREKKESFPLTVTSAQKNPTAFYLCASSAPGPSTDTQYFGPGTRLTVL.

The CDR3 region is CASSPGTGKGYGYTF. The CDR3 DNA reads TGTGCCAGCAGCCCAGGGACAGGGAAGGGCTATGGCTACACCTTC. V is TRBV9 and J is TRBJ1-2; 9 bases agree with TRBD1. With V trimmed by 4 bases and J by 4 bases, 8 bases remained unmatched. Germline lookup yields CDR1 SGDLS and CDR2 YYNGEE. This CDR3 contains 15 residues.